The rows below give T cell receptor beta chains drawn from one sample of a study of control samples from healthy donors and cancer patients. The data were produced by immunoSEQ multiplex PCR, yet TCRdb's version contains in-frame clones alone and is incomplete. The repertoire holds about 150,000 clones, approximately 93% seen once, with 5.8% in the top ten. Sequencing used blood. The receptors here all came from a man aged 18 to 35 in good health. Each CDR3 is given with its conserved first and last residue. Each record gives: CDR3 protein, CDR3 DNA, J gene, clone size, V gene, D gene, CDR3 length. The D gene is left open where the match is weak. Clone size is given for some rows only: seen once, a few or many times, or a class if the clone is expanded.

CDR3 protein: CASRNRGSSYEQYF
CDR3 DNA: TGTGCCAGCAGAAACAGGGGGTCCTCCTACGAGCAGTACTTC
J gene: TRBJ2-7
clone size: .
V gene: TRBV27
D gene: TRBD1
CDR3 length: 14

CDR3 protein: CAWSDDARGGWTGELFF
CDR3 DNA: TGTGCCTGGAGTGACGATGCCCGGGGGGGCTGGACCGGGGAGCTGTTTTTT
J gene: TRBJ2-2
clone size: .
V gene: TRBV30
D gene: TRBD2
CDR3 length: 17

CDR3 protein: CASNDGALGETQYF
CDR3 DNA: TGTGCCAGCAACGACGGGGCCTTGGGGGAGACCCAGTACTTC
J gene: TRBJ2-5
clone size: .
V gene: TRBV3-1/TRBV3-2
D gene: .
CDR3 length: 14

CDR3 protein: CATSRDPGHSPLHF
CDR3 DNA: TGTGCCACCAGCAGGGACCCAGGACATTCACCCCTCCACTTT
J gene: TRBJ1-6
clone size: .
V gene: TRBV15
D gene: .
CDR3 length: 14

CDR3 protein: CASSLAPFSYEQYF
CDR3 DNA: TGTGCCAGCAGTTTAGCACCCTTCTCCTACGAGCAGTACTTC
J gene: TRBJ2-7
clone size: .
V gene: TRBV28
D gene: .
CDR3 length: 14

CDR3 protein: CASSQEFAGTEAFF
CDR3 DNA: TGCGCCAGCAGCCAAGAGTTTGCGGGGACAGAAGCTTTCTTT
J gene: TRBJ1-1
clone size: .
V gene: TRBV4-1
D gene: .
CDR3 length: 14

CDR3 protein: CASSLKGIAYTF
CDR3 DNA: TGTGCCAGCAGTTTAAAGGGAATAGCATACACCTTC
J gene: TRBJ1-2
clone size: .
V gene: TRBV28
D gene: .
CDR3 length: 12

CDR3 protein: CASSIGSGIGYEQYF
CDR3 DNA: TGTGCCAGTAGTATAGGTTCGGGAATAGGCTACGAGCAGTACTTC
J gene: TRBJ2-7
clone size: .
V gene: TRBV19
D gene: .
CDR3 length: 15

CDR3 protein: CAISPHRESYGYTF
CDR3 DNA: TGTGCCATCAGCCCCCACAGGGAAAGCTATGGCTACACCTTC
J gene: TRBJ1-2
clone size: .
V gene: TRBV10-3
D gene: .
CDR3 length: 14

CDR3 protein: CATSEEGGDEKLFF
CDR3 DNA: TGTGCCACCAGTGAAGAGGGGGGGGATGAAAAACTGTTTTTT
J gene: TRBJ1-4
clone size: .
V gene: TRBV24-1
D gene: .
CDR3 length: 14

CDR3 protein: CASSIRGLDKLIDSPLHF
CDR3 DNA: TGTGCCAGCAGCATTAGGGGGCTTGACAAACTGATCGATTCACCCCTCCACTTT
J gene: TRBJ1-6
clone size: .
V gene: TRBV27
D gene: TRBD1
CDR3 length: 18

CDR3 protein: CASNDRGNTEAFF
CDR3 DNA: TGTGCCAGCAACGACAGGGGTAACACTGAAGCTTTCTTT
J gene: TRBJ1-1
clone size: .
V gene: TRBV12-3/TRBV12-4
D gene: TRBD1
CDR3 length: 13

CDR3 protein: CASSQVQGAGTEAFF
CDR3 DNA: TGCGCCAGCAGCCAAGTACAGGGGGCGGGCACTGAAGCTTTCTTT
J gene: TRBJ1-1
clone size: .
V gene: TRBV4-1
D gene: TRBD1
CDR3 length: 15

CDR3 protein: CATSRDGRALPEQYF
CDR3 DNA: TGTGCCACCAGCAGAGATGGCAGGGCGCTCCCCGAGCAGTACTTC
J gene: TRBJ2-7
clone size: .
V gene: TRBV15
D gene: .
CDR3 length: 15

CDR3 protein: CASSQEARELAGELFF
CDR3 DNA: TGCGCCAGCAGCCAAGAGGCCCGGGAGTTGGCCGGGGAGCTGTTTTTT
J gene: TRBJ2-2
clone size: once
V gene: TRBV4-3
D gene: .
CDR3 length: 16

CDR3 protein: CASRTGGILPLHF
CDR3 DNA: TGTGCCTCCCGGACAGGGGGCATATTACCCCTCCACTTT
J gene: TRBJ1-6
clone size: .
V gene: TRBV6-6
D gene: TRBD1
CDR3 length: 13

CDR3 protein: CASSLLKDGYTF
CDR3 DNA: TGTGCCAGCAGCTTGCTTAAGGATGGCTACACCTTC
J gene: TRBJ1-2
clone size: .
V gene: TRBV5-4
D gene: .
CDR3 length: 12

CDR3 protein: CASSAGTGGLSYGYTF
CDR3 DNA: TGTGCCAGCAGCGCCGGGACAGGGGGCTTGAGCTATGGCTACACCTTC
J gene: TRBJ1-2
clone size: once
V gene: TRBV9
D gene: TRBD1
CDR3 length: 16

CDR3 protein: CASSHAGILIGTDTQYF
CDR3 DNA: TGCGCCAGCAGCCACGCCGGGATCCTCATAGGGACAGATACGCAGTATTTT
J gene: TRBJ2-3
clone size: .
V gene: TRBV5-1
D gene: .
CDR3 length: 17

CDR3 protein: CASSLLTPQETQYF
CDR3 DNA: TGTGCCAGCAGCTTATTAACTCCCCAAGAGACCCAGTACTTC
J gene: TRBJ2-5
clone size: once
V gene: TRBV5-8
D gene: .
CDR3 length: 14

CDR3 protein: CAWAPGTAHSPLHF
CDR3 DNA: TGTGCCTGGGCACCCGGGACGGCCCATTCACCCCTCCACTTT
J gene: TRBJ1-6
clone size: .
V gene: TRBV30
D gene: .
CDR3 length: 14

CDR3 protein: CASSIDGGTGQLSQHF
CDR3 DNA: TGTGCCAGTAGTATAGATGGGGGGACAGGTCAATTGTCCCAGCATTTT
J gene: TRBJ1-5
clone size: few
V gene: TRBV19
D gene: TRBD1
CDR3 length: 16

CDR3 protein: CASSLSSNGMGGYTF
CDR3 DNA: TGTGCCAGCAGTTTAAGCTCCAATGGGATGGGGGGCTACACCTTC
J gene: TRBJ1-2
clone size: .
V gene: TRBV27
D gene: .
CDR3 length: 15

CDR3 protein: CASSVGGQRPNEQFF
CDR3 DNA: TGTGCCAGCAGCGTAGGCGGGCAGCGACCCAATGAGCAGTTCTTC
J gene: TRBJ2-1
clone size: .
V gene: TRBV9
D gene: .
CDR3 length: 15

CDR3 protein: CASSFGTGFSPLHF
CDR3 DNA: TGCGCCAGCAGCTTCGGGACAGGGTTTTCACCCCTCCACTTT
J gene: TRBJ1-6
clone size: .
V gene: TRBV5-1
D gene: TRBD1
CDR3 length: 14

CDR3 protein: CASSLSGEEETQYF
CDR3 DNA: TGTGCCAGCAGCTTATCAGGGGAGGAGGAGACCCAGTACTTC
J gene: TRBJ2-5
clone size: .
V gene: TRBV7-9
D gene: .
CDR3 length: 14

CDR3 protein: CAWEGQMASSYEQYF
CDR3 DNA: TGTGCCTGGGAGGGACAGATGGCAAGCTCCTACGAGCAGTACTTC
J gene: TRBJ2-7
clone size: .
V gene: TRBV30
D gene: TRBD1
CDR3 length: 15

CDR3 protein: CASSLALSRGGELFF
CDR3 DNA: TGTGCCAGCAGCTTAGCCCTTTCCAGGGGCGGGGAGCTGTTTTTT
J gene: TRBJ2-2
clone size: .
V gene: TRBV11-2
D gene: .
CDR3 length: 15

CDR3 protein: CASSQGGEQFF
CDR3 DNA: TGTGCCAGCAGCCAAGGGGGCGAGCAGTTCTTC
J gene: TRBJ2-1
clone size: .
V gene: TRBV3-1/TRBV3-2
D gene: .
CDR3 length: 11

CDR3 protein: CASITWGSLEQYF
CDR3 DNA: TGTGCCAGCATCACGTGGGGCAGCCTCGAGCAGTACTTC
J gene: TRBJ2-7
clone size: .
V gene: TRBV5-6
D gene: .
CDR3 length: 13

CDR3 protein: CASSPDRAYGYTF
CDR3 DNA: TGTGCCAGCAGCCCGGACAGAGCCTATGGCTACACCTTC
J gene: TRBJ1-2
clone size: .
V gene: TRBV27
D gene: .
CDR3 length: 13

CDR3 protein: CASSRAGGLGETQYF
CDR3 DNA: TGTGCCAGTAGTAGGGCCGGGGGATTGGGAGAGACCCAGTACTTC
J gene: TRBJ2-5
clone size: .
V gene: TRBV19
D gene: .
CDR3 length: 15